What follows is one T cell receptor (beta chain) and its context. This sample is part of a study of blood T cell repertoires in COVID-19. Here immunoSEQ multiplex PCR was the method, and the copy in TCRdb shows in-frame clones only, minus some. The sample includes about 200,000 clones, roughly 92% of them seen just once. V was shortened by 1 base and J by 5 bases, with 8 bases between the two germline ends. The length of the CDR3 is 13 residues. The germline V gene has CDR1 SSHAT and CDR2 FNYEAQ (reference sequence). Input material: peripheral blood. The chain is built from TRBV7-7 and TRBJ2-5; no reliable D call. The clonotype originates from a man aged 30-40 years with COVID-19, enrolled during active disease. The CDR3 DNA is TGTGCCAGCAGCTTAGGAGCCAAGGAGACCCAGTACTTC. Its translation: CASSLGAKETQYF.